These 20 T cell receptor beta chains originate from one sample sequenced in a study of cytomegalovirus exposure and HLA in healthy donors. PCR employed 60 Vbeta and 13 Jbeta primers. The data were produced by immunoSEQ multiplex PCR, yet TCRdb's version contains in-frame clones alone and is incomplete. The sample carries tens of thousands of clones, around 84% recorded once. The sequencing input was PBMCs. The source is a woman aged 40-49 years in good health and CMV-seronegative.

CDR3 in DNA: TGTGCCAGCAGTCCAGATGCAGTCTATGGCTACACCTTC. Its translation: CASSPDAVYGYTF. The V and J genes are TRBV28 and TRBJ1-2, with D uncertain. The CDR3 length is 13 residues. From germline, CDR1 is MDHEN and CDR2 SYDVKM. V lost 5 bases and J lost 4, with 11 bases in between.

With respect to this clone: Different DNA sequences within this sample yield the same CDR3. This chain links TRBV6-4 with TRBJ2-3, with D possibly TRBD2 on 6 matching bases. Germline V gives CDR1 MRHNA, CDR2 SNTAGT. V dropped 6 bases and J dropped 2 bases, with 12 bases sitting between them. This CDR3 comprises 14 residues. CDR3 region: CASSPRGSTDTQYF. CDR3 nucleotide sequence: TGTGCCAGCAGCCCGCGGGGCTCCACAGATACGCAGTATTTT.

The count of this clone is one. The chain is built from TRBV18 and TRBJ1-1; D is unresolved. Germline V gene lookup returns CDR1 KGHSH and CDR2 LQKENI. This CDR3 has 14 residues. Trimming removed 0 bases from V and 0 bases from J, with 5 bases in between. This chain's CDR3 is CASSPPIMNTEAFF. As DNA, the CDR3 is TGTGCCAGCTCACCACCAATCATGAACACTGAAGCTTTCTTT.

The chain is built from TRBV13 and TRBJ2-4; TRBD1 matches at 9 bases. The trim removed 0 bases at V and 12 bases at J, leaving 21 bases unmatched. CDR1 PRHDT and CDR2 FYEKMQ come from the germline V gene (reference sequence). This CDR3 contains 19 residues. The CDR3 DNA follows: TGTGCCAGCAGCTTAGGCAGGGCCGGGGGACAGGGATGGGTTCGGGCTCAGTACTTC. It codes for CASSLGRAGGQGWVRAQYF.

V usage is TRBV28 and J usage is TRBJ2-5; 7 bases line up with TRBD2. Unmatched junction bases numbered 2, after V lost 10 bases and J lost 3 bases. Looked up from germline, CDR1 is MDHEN and CDR2 is SYDVKM. The CDR3 runs to 11 residues. CDR3 residues: CAIREEETQYF. CDR3 sequence (DNA): TGTGCCATCCGGGAGGAAGAGACCCAGTACTTC.

This chain uses TRBV7-2 with TRBJ1-5; 10 nucleotides line up with TRBD1. CDR3 size: 15 residues. With V trimmed by 7 bases and J by 1 base, 4 bases remained unmatched. Germline CDR1 SGHTA, CDR2 FQGNSA. CDR3 in amino acids: CASTGDRGSNQPQHF. DNA for the CDR3: TGTGCCAGCACCGGGGACAGGGGAAGCAATCAGCCCCAGCATTTT. Complete variable domain (other parts from reference TRBV7-2 and TRBJ1-5): GAGVSQSPSNKVTEKGKDVELRCDPISGHTALYWYRQSLGQGLEFLIYFQGNSAPDKSGLPSDRFSAERTGGSVSTLTIQRTQQEDSAVYLCASTGDRGSNQPQHFGDGTRLSIL.

Concerning this clone: A junction end diverges from the germline sequence, so it may reflect a read error. The chain combines TRBV5-1 with TRBJ2-3, with no clear D. CDR3 length equals 12 residues. Germline values: CDR1 SGHRS, CDR2 YFSETQ. In DNA, the CDR3 is TGCGCCAGCAGCTTGATGGTCGATACGCAGTGTTTT. Its protein product is CASSLMVDTQCF. The entire variable domain, with the rest obtained from reference TRBV5-1 and TRBJ2-3, is as follows: KAGVTQTPRYLIKTRGQQVTLSCSPISGHRSVSWYQQTPGQGLQFLFEYFSETQRNKGNFPGRFSGRQFSNSRSEMNVSTLELGDSALYLCASSLMVDTQCFGPGTRLTVL.

A few counts support this clone. The V and J genes are TRBV7-8 and TRBJ2-5, with 7 bases that match TRBD1. This CDR3 is 15 amino acids long. Germline V gene sequence: CDR1 SGHVS, CDR2 FQNEAQ. The junction had 5 bases not matched to a gene; V was cut back by 2 bases and J by 2 bases. The CDR3 sequence is CASSLIRGLQETQYF. CDR3 DNA: TGTGCCAGCAGCTTAATTAGGGGGCTGCAAGAGACCCAGTACTTC. Variable domain in full (rest from reference TRBV7-8 and TRBJ2-5): GAGVSQSPRYKVAKRGQDVALRCDPISGHVSLFWYQQALGQGPEFLTYFQNEAQLDKSGLPSDRFFAERPEGSVSTLKIQRTQQEDSAVYLCASSLIRGLQETQYFGPGTRLLVL.

The chain is built from TRBV18 and TRBJ2-3; 7 nucleotides match TRBD2. Germline CDR1 KGHSH, CDR2 LQKENI. V dropped 8 bases and J dropped 0; count of bases not matched to a gene: 11. The CDR3 spans 16 residues. The CDR3 region is CASSPELAISTDTQYF. The CDR3 coding sequence is TGTGCCAGCAGTCCCGAACTAGCGATTAGCACAGATACGCAGTATTTT.

This clone has a single count. The chain combines TRBV28 with TRBJ2-7; possibly TRBD2 for D (6 bases). Germline V CDR1 and CDR2: MDHEN, SYDVKM. The ends were cut back, 2 bases at V and 1 base at J, with 18 bases in the middle. The CDR3 is 17 residues long. DNA of the CDR3: TGTGCCAGCAGTTTAGAGCCTCCGGGGGTGGTTTCCTACGAGCAGTACTTC. Amino acids: CASSLEPPGVVSYEQYF.

The rearrangement links TRBV2 to TRBJ1-1, with TRBD1 as a possible D gene (5 bases). Looked up from germline, CDR1 is SNHLY and CDR2 is FYNNEI. The CDR3 runs 14 residues. Trimming pared 9 bases from V and 4 bases from J, leaving 18 bases between. CDR3 region: CARVSGIWSTEAFF. The DNA for the CDR3 is TGTGCCAGGGTGTCAGGGATATGGAGCACTGAAGCTTTCTTT.

The chain couples TRBV7-9 to TRBJ1-2; D is unclear. CDR3 length equals 16 residues. Germline lookup yields CDR1 SEHNR and CDR2 FQNEAQ (reference sequence). Trimming shortened V by 5 bases and J by 2 bases, and 18 bases separated the two germline ends. The CDR3 loop is CASSPSDSPLNYGYTF. CDR3 nucleotides: TGTGCCAGCAGCCCTAGTGACTCCCCCCTAAACTATGGCTACACCTTC.

V is TRBV25-1 and J is TRBJ1-2; a weak D match, TRBD1 (6 bases). Per the germline V gene, CDR1 is MGHDK and CDR2 is SYGVNS. V dropped 5 bases and J dropped 4 bases, with 17 bases sitting between them. This CDR3 comprises 15 residues. As DNA, the CDR3 is TGTGCCAGCAGTCATTCCCAGGGGATGGTCTATGGCTACACCTTC. This sequence encodes CASSHSQGMVYGYTF.

This clone was found a few times. The chain carries TRBV4-1 and TRBJ2-7, with 9 bases aligning to TRBD2. The CDR3 is 17 amino acids. With 4 bases clipped from V and 5 bases from J, the junction kept 15 bases outside the gene matches. The germline CDR1 and CDR2 sequences are MGHRA and YSYEKL. CDR3 loop: CASSRGGLAGLGDEQYF. CDR3 nucleotide sequence: TGCGCCAGCAGCCGGGGGGGGCTAGCGGGGCTCGGGGACGAGCAGTACTTC.

The chain combines TRBV19 with TRBJ1-1, with 9 bases that match TRBD1. With 7 bases clipped from V and 0 bases from J, the junction kept 9 bases outside the gene matches. The CDR3 runs 16 residues. Germline CDR1 and CDR2: LNHDA and SQIVND (reference sequence). CDR3 DNA: TGTGCCAGTATAACCGGGACAGGGACCATGAACACTGAAGCTTTCTTT. Its translation is CASITGTGTMNTEAFF.

The chain links TRBV28 to TRBJ2-2, with 8 bases matching TRBD1. The CDR3 length is 16 residues. From germline, CDR1 is MDHEN and CDR2 SYDVKM. J lost 4 bases, V lost 2 bases, and 6 bases had no gene match. This chain's CDR3 is CASSLVGDRRTGELFF. For the CDR3, the DNA is TGTGCCAGCAGTTTAGTGGGGGACAGGCGCACCGGGGAGCTGTTTTTT.

This chain links TRBV7-2 with TRBJ2-7; 12 positions agree with TRBD1. The CDR3 runs to 14 residues. V shed 5 bases, J shed 4 bases, and the junction held 3 bases outside the gene matches. CDR1 and CDR2 (germline): SGHTA, FQGNSA. CDR3 region: CTSSGTGGSYEQYF. The CDR3 DNA reads as TGTACCAGCAGCGGGACAGGGGGCTCTTACGAGCAGTACTTC.

This chain links TRBV7-8 with TRBJ2-1, with D perhaps matching TRBD1 (6 bases). V shed 1 base and J shed 3 bases, with 7 bases lying between them. CDR3 length equals 14 residues. Looked up from germline, CDR1 is SGHVS and CDR2 is FQNEAQ. In DNA, the CDR3 is TGTGCCAGCAGCTTAGGACAGGTCTACAATGAGCAGTTCTTC. It yields the protein CASSLGQVYNEQFF.

The V gene is TRBV28, the J gene TRBJ2-3, with 8 bases fitting TRBD2. Germline V gene lookup returns CDR1 MDHEN and CDR2 SYDVKM. CDR3 length: 15 amino acids. Trimming took 5 bases from V and 8 from J; bases not matched to a gene: 12. DNA for the CDR3: TGTGCCAGCAGTACCGTGGGACTAGTCAAGGGTACGCAGTATTTT. It codes for CASSTVGLVKGTQYF.

This clone occurred a few times. The V call is TRBV28, the J call TRBJ1-1; D is unclear. In germline, CDR1 is MDHEN, CDR2 SYDVKM. The CDR3 totals 14 residues. Trimming took 5 bases from V and 0 from J, leaving 10 bases between them. CDR3 region: CASSLARVNTEAFF. The CDR3 DNA is TGTGCCAGCAGTCTTGCTCGGGTGAACACTGAAGCTTTCTTT.